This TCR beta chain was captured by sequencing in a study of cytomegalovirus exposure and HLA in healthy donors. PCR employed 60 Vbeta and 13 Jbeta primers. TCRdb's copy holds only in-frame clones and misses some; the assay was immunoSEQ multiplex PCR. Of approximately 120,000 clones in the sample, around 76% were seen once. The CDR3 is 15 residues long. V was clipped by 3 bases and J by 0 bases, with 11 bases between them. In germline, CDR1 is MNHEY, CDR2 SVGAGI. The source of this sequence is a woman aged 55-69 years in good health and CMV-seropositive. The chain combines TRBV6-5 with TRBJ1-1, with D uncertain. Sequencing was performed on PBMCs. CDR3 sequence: CASSYVGAMNTEAFF. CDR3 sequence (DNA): TGTGCCAGCAGTTATGTCGGTGCCATGAACACTGAAGCTTTCTTT.